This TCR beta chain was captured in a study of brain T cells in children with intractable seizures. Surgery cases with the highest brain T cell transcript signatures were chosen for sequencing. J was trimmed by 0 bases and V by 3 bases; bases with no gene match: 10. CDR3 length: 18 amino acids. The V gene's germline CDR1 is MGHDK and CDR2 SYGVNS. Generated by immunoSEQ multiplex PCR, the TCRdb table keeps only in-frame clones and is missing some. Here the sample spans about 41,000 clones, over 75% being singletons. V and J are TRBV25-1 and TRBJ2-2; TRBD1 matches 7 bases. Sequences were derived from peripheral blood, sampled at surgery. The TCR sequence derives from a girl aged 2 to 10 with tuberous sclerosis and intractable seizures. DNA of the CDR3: TGTGCCAGCAGTGATTCACTACAGGGGTGGGCGAACACCGGGGAGCTGTTTTTT. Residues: CASSDSLQGWANTGELFF.